This record covers a single T cell receptor beta chain. The sample is drawn from a study of CD8 T cells in Susac syndrome. A quantity of roughly 0.5 to 1 ug RNA underwent reverse transcription using random hexamers. TCRdb re-derived calls from the immunoSEQ multiplex PCR reads in MiXCR, one entry per CDR3 protein. The sample lists about 110,000 distinct CDR3 sequences, around 97% occurring once. The sequence was obtained from a human donor in good health. The sample comprised CD4+ T cells from PBMCs.

The DNA of the CDR3 is TGCGCCAGCAGCAACCGGGACAGGGGTTCACCCCTCCACTTT. Protein product: CASSNRDRGSPLHF. The chain couples TRBV4-1 to TRBJ1-6, with TRBD1 matching over 10 bases. Germline CDR1 and CDR2: MGHRA and YSYEKL. J gave up 9 bases and V 5 bases, and 4 bases lay outside the gene matches. This CDR3 is built from 14 residues.